Below are 17 T cell receptor beta chains sequenced from a single sample in a study of T-cell reconstitution after alpha-beta-depleted transplantation in children. As it was prepared, the TCRbeta library received unique molecular identifiers. From the PCR reads, TCRdb called clonotypes with MiXCR, one entry per CDR3 protein. The sample carries hundreds of thousands of distinct CDR3 sequences, about 15% recorded once. Source: PBMCs, mostly from graft donor cells, taken 360 days after TCRalphabeta/CD19-depleted stem cell transplant. Receptor source: a male patient between 5 and 17 years old who had a stem cell transplant for acute lymphoblastic leukemia, so the T cells may come from the graft donor.

In this sample, this clonotype turned up many times. This chain uses TRBV29-1 with TRBJ2-3, with D possibly TRBD1 on 6 matching bases. V was trimmed by 4 bases and J by 6 bases, leaving 20 bases between them. There are 15 residues in the CDR3. Germline CDR1 SQVTM, CDR2 ANQGSEA. For the CDR3, the DNA is TGCAGCGTTGGGGGACACTACGTGATGGACGATACGCAGTATTTT. Amino acid sequence: CSVGGHYVMDDTQYF.

This clonotype was recorded many times. The chain is built from TRBV27 and TRBJ2-3; 10 bases agree with TRBD2. CDR3 length: 15 residues. Germline loops: CDR1 MNHEY, CDR2 SMNVEV (reference sequence). V shed 4 bases and J 1 base; nucleotides not matched to a gene: 2. CDR3 amino acids: CASSWLAGGTDTQYF. The CDR3 DNA is TGTGCCAGCAGTTGGCTAGCGGGAGGCACAGATACGCAGTATTTT.

This clonotype was recorded many times. The V gene is TRBV25-1, the J gene TRBJ2-1; TRBD2 matches 10 bases. Germline V CDR1 and CDR2: MGHDK, SYGVNS. The CDR3 runs to 15 residues. J was trimmed by 7 bases and V by 2 bases; bases with no gene match: 5. CDR3 coding DNA: TGTGCCAGCAGTGAAGGTCCAGCGGGAGGGAATGAGCAGTTCTTC. Encoded protein: CASSEGPAGGNEQFF.

The CDR3 DNA sequence: TGCAGTGCTAGAGGGGGCGGCGGTCCCGTGGGTGAGCAGTTCTTC. Amino acids: CSARGGGGPVGEQFF. V usage is TRBV20-1 and J usage is TRBJ2-1; tentative D call: TRBD1 (5 bases). CDR1 DFQATT and CDR2 SNEGSKA come from the germline V gene (reference sequence). Trimming cost V 1 base and J 9 bases, with 19 bases left between them. The CDR3 runs to 15 residues.

This clonotype was detected a few times. The chain joins TRBV7-8 to TRBJ2-2; D may correspond to TRBD1 or TRBD2 (6 bases each). This CDR3 contains 16 residues. The germline CDR1 and CDR2 sequences are SGHVS and FQNEAQ. V gave up 6 bases and J gave up 0 bases, with 14 bases separating them. The CDR3 protein is CASRHMGGSNTGELFF. The CDR3 bases are TGTGCCAGCAGACACATGGGGGGCTCGAACACCGGGGAGCTGTTTTTT.

V is TRBV28 and J is TRBJ2-1; TRBD2 matches at 10 bases. This CDR3 has 16 amino acids. With V trimmed by 5 bases and J by 7 bases, 11 bases remained unmatched. The V gene's germline CDR1 is MDHEN and CDR2 SYDVKM. Here the CDR3 DNA reads TGTGCCAGCAGTAGCGGGAGGGCCTGGGAGGGGAATGAGCAGTTCTTC. The encoded protein is CASSSGRAWEGNEQFF. The whole variable domain, remainder taken from reference TRBV28 and TRBJ2-1, is DVKVTQSSRYLVKRTGEKVFLECVQDMDHENMFWYRQDPGLGLRLIYFSYDVKMKEKGDIPEGYSVSREKKERFSLILESASTNQTSMYLCASSSGRAWEGNEQFFGPGTRLTVL.

The J gene is TRBJ2-1, the V gene TRBV3-1; a weak D match, TRBD2 (6 bases). CDR3 size: 19 residues. Germline CDR1 LGHDT, CDR2 YNNKEL (reference sequence). Trimming pared 11 bases from V and 3 bases from J, leaving 32 bases between. In DNA, the CDR3 is TGTGCCTTCAGTTTTAGGGGCCTCCTTGGGGAGGCCTTCTACAATGAGCAGTTCTTC. Its protein is CAFSFRGLLGEAFYNEQFF.

This clonotype has just a few counts. V is TRBV5-1 and J is TRBJ2-1; 7 bases are a match to TRBD1. J lost 0 bases, V lost 3 bases, and 6 bases had no gene match. Looked up from germline, CDR1 is SGHRS and CDR2 is YFSETQ. The CDR3 spans 16 residues. The CDR3 here is CASSSTTGSSYNEQFF. The CDR3 DNA is TGCGCCAGCAGCTCTACGACAGGGAGCTCCTACAATGAGCAGTTCTTC.

This clonotype was counted between two and nine times. The chain links TRBV5-1 to TRBJ2-5, with 11 nucleotides matching TRBD2. Germline trimming cut 3 bases from V and 1 base from J; bases unmatched to any gene: 5. The CDR3 is 16 residues long. The germline gives CDR1 SGHRS, CDR2 YFSETQ. The CDR3 loop is CASSYWTSGSQETQYF. CDR3 in DNA: TGCGCCAGCAGCTACTGGACTAGCGGGTCCCAAGAGACCCAGTACTTC.

This clonotype was recorded a few times. The chain recombines TRBV18 with TRBJ2-7, with D possibly matching TRBD1 (5 bases). This CDR3 spans 13 amino acids. Germline CDR1 KGHSH, CDR2 LQKENI. V lost 3 bases, J lost 5 bases, and 11 bases lay in between. In nucleotides, the CDR3 is TGTGCCAGCTCACCGAGAGGCAGGGACGAGCAGTACTTC. Protein product: CASSPRGRDEQYF. The whole variable domain, remainder taken from reference TRBV18 and TRBJ2-7, is NAGVMQNPRHLVRRRGQEARLRCSPMKGHSHVYWYRQLPEEGLKFMVYLQKENIIDESGMPKERFSAEFPKEGPSILRIQQVVRGDSAAYFCASSPRGRDEQYFGPGTRLTVT.

The J gene is TRBJ2-1, the V gene TRBV7-6; D possibly corresponds to TRBD2 (6 bases). Per the germline V gene, CDR1 is SGHVS and CDR2 is FNYEAQ. The V end was cut by 1 base, the J end by 5 bases, with 12 bases between. The CDR3 totals 15 residues. CDR3 nucleotide sequence: TGTGCCAGCAGCTTAGGAAATGGCGGGAACAATGAGCAGTTCTTC. As protein: CASSLGNGGNNEQFF.

The chain employs TRBV7-2 and TRBJ2-1; D is uncertain. Looked up from germline, CDR1 is SGHTA and CDR2 is FQGNSA. The CDR3 has 18 amino acids. V was clipped by 0 bases and J by 2 bases, with 17 bases between them. CDR3 sequence (DNA): TGTGCCAGCAGCTTAGCGTACGGTTCTAGTCCCCCCTACAATGAGCAGTTCTTC. Translation gives CASSLAYGSSPPYNEQFF.

This clonotype was counted only a few times. The chain carries TRBV11-1 and TRBJ2-7, with 11 bases identical to TRBD1. Germline lookup yields CDR1 SGHAT and CDR2 FQDESV (reference sequence). The CDR3 consists of 20 residues. The V and J ends lost 5 bases and 0 bases, in that order; junction bases with no gene match: 18. CDR3: CASSPYGGGQGVYSSYEQYF. DNA of the CDR3: TGTGCCAGCAGCCCCTACGGCGGGGGACAGGGGGTCTATTCCTCCTACGAGCAGTACTTC.

In its sample, this clonotype was seen a few times. A junction end diverges from the germline sequence, so it may reflect a read error. The V call is TRBV2, the J call TRBJ2-5; D not resolved. This CDR3 has 10 amino acids. CDR1 and CDR2 (germline): SNHLY, FYNNEI. CDR3 protein: CASSVETQYF. The CDR3 nucleotides are TGCGCCAGCAGTGTAGAGACCCAGTACTTC. The full variable domain, its missing parts supplied by reference TRBV2 and TRBJ2-5, is EPEVTQTPSHQVTQMGQEVILRCVPISNHLYFYWYRQILGQKVEFLVSFYNNEISEKSEIFDDQFSVERPDGSNFTLKIRSTKLEDSAMYFCASSVETQYFGPGTRLLVL.

This clonotype occurred a few times. This chain connects TRBV29-1 to TRBJ1-1, with a possible D match to TRBD1 (5 bases). The germline CDR1 and CDR2 sequences are SQVTM and ANQGSEA. The CDR3 covers 14 residues. V lost 7 bases to trimming and J lost 1 base, with 16 bases between them. The CDR3 DNA reads as TGCAGCGCCCGCCACCAAGGACAGAACACTGAAGCTTTCTTT. Translation: CSARHQGQNTEAFF. The full variable domain, in which reference TRBV29-1 and TRBJ1-1 provide the parts outside the CDR3, is SAVISQKPSRDICQRGTSLTIQCQVDSQVTMMFWYRQQPGQSLTLIATANQGSEATYESGFVIDKFPISRPNLTFSTLTVSNMSPEDSSIYLCSARHQGQNTEAFFGQGTRLTVV.

This clonotype occurred many times. The V call is TRBV9, the J call TRBJ2-7, with unresolved D. CDR1 is SGDLS, CDR2 YYNGEE, per germline. The length of the CDR3 is 13 residues. Trimming shortened V by 0 bases and J by 5 bases, and 9 bases separated the two germline ends. CDR3 bases: TGTGCCAGCAGCGTAGGTAGCCGGGACGAGCAGTACTTC. Translation gives CASSVGSRDEQYF.

This clonotype was seen at least ten times. A junction boundary mismatches the germline segment, possibly from a read error. The rearrangement links TRBV5-1 to TRBJ2-5; D gene ambiguous. The CDR3 has 12 residues. The germline V gene has CDR1 SGHRS and CDR2 YFSETQ. CDR3 coding DNA: TGTGCCAGCAGCCGGCTTGGGGAGACCCAGTACTTC. Residues: CASSRLGETQYF.